This T cell receptor (beta chain) was captured by sequencing in a study of human T cells and chemical hapten exposure (dated by TCRdb to the early 2020s). About the study as a whole: Libraries were pooled for sequencing, and per-sample TCR yields varied mainly because of small differences in library volumes within the pool. The study tracked peripheral blood TCR repertoire changes in vivo during primary and secondary sensitization to the hapten diphenylcyclopropenone (DPC) in alopecia patients. From each blood RNA sample, both TCR alpha and TCR beta chains were sequenced.

This clonotype was recorded at least ten times. There is no known antigen for this receptor. There are no base qualities to consult, and no much larger clone falls within one base. The paper as a whole reports these results and caveats: Repeated subsampling changed both the strength of the expansion versus patch-test correlation and the threshold at which that correlation became significant. DPC sensitization did not change how many TCRs were above 1 in 1000 frequency, and no evidence was found of alterations in global repertoire structure.

Unfractionated whole blood was collected in Tempus Blood RNA tubes, and total RNA was extracted from that blood. As TCR sequencing controls, roughly five healthy volunteers were used, with blood taken at day 0, 2 weeks and 6 weeks. Library generation was performed with 5' RACE. The sequencer listed for this sample is Illumina MiSeq. Library preparation attached unique molecular identifiers to individual cDNA molecules for quantitative, reproducible TCR counting. The study's processing was this. A median of approximately 96,000 TCRs per sample was observed, with a range of roughly 23,224 to 700,000. The Decombinator software suite was used to annotate V, J and CDR3 in the TCR reads. Every sample was subsampled to the same number of TCRs (28,000) for the PS versus PT1 abundance plots. TCRs were defined as expanded if absent before sensitization and observed at least eight times at the 2-week time point. In TCRdb, the public reads were trimmed at Q25 with fastp and aligned with MiXCR, with productive beta chains retained. Rows are combined by CDR3 protein, so each entry shows the most common genes and DNA. It is TCRdb's table, rather than the study itself, that gives the V and J calls and clone size. For this sample there are approximately 81,000 distinct CDR3 sequences; 7.7% appear just once. Under 2.5% of the sample goes to the ten largest clones.

The TCR originated in a male donor in good health.

The CDR3 in this case is CASSWGTEAFF. The sequenced DNA is TGTGCCAGCAGCTGGGGGACTGAAGCTTTCTTT. The chain employs TRBV5-6 and TRBJ1-1; a weak D assignment points to TRBD1 (5 bases agree). The V and J ends are trimmed by 3 bases and 5 bases, leaving 5 bases between them. The CDR3 goes from the cysteine to the phenylalanine over 11 residues. CDR3 DNA only is kept here, 33 bases in frame from base 1. Sequences SGHDT (CDR1) and YYEEEE (CDR2) are obtained from the germline V gene.